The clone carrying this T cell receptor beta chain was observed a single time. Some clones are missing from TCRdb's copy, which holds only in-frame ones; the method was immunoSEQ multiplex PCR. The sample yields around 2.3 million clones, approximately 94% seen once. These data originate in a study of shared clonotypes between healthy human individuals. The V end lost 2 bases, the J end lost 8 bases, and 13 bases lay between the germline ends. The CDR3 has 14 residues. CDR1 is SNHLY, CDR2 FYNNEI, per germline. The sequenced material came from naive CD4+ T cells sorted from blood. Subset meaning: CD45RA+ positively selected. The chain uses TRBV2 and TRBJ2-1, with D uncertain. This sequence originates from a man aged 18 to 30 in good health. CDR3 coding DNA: TGTGCCAGCAGTGAAAGACTGGGCGTCGATGAGCAGTTCTTC. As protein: CASSERLGVDEQFF.